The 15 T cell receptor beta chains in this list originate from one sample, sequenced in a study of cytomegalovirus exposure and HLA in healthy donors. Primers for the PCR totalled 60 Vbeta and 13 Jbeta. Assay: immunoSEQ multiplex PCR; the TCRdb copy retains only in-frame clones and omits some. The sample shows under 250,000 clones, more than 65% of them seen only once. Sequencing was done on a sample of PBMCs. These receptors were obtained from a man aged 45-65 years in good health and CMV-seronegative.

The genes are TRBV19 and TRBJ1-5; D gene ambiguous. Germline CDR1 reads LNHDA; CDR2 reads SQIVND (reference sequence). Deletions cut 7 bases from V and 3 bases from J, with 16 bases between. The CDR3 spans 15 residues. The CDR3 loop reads CASTSLGGYNQPQHF. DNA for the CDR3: TGTGCCAGTACCTCCTTGGGAGGGTACAATCAGCCCCAGCATTTT.

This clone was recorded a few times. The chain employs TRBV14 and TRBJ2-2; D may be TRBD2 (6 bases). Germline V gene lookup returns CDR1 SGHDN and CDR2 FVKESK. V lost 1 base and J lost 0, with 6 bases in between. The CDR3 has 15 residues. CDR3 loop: CASSQGLANTGELFF. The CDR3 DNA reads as TGTGCCAGCAGCCAAGGACTAGCGAACACCGGGGAGCTGTTTTTT.

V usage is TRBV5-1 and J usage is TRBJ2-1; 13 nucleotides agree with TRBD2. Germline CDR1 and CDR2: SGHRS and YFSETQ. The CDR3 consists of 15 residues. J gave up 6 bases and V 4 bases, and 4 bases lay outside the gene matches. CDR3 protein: CASSVGLAGSNEQFF. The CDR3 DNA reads TGCGCCAGCAGCGTGGGACTAGCGGGAAGCAATGAGCAGTTCTTC.

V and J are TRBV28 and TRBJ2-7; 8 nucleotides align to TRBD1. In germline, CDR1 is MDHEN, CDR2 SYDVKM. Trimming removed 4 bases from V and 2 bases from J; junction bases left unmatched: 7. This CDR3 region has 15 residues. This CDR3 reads CASSSPETGAYEQYF. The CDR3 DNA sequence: TGTGCCAGCAGTTCCCCAGAGACAGGGGCCTACGAGCAGTACTTC.

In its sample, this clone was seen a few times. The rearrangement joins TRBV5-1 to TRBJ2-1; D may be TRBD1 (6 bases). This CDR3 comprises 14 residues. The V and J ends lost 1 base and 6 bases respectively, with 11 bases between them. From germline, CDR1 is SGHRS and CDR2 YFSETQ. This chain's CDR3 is CASSLSGEPNEQFF. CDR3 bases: TGCGCCAGCAGCTTGTCAGGGGAACCCAATGAGCAGTTCTTC.

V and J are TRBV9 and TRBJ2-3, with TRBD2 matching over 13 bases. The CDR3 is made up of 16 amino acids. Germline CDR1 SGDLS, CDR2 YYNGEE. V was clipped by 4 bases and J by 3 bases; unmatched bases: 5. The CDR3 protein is CASSNAGLAGTDTQYF. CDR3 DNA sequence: TGTGCCAGCAGCAACGCGGGACTAGCGGGAACAGATACGCAGTATTTT.

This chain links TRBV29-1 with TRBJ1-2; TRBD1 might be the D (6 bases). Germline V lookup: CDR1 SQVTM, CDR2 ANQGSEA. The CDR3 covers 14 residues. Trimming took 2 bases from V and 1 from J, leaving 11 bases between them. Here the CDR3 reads CSVETGQRNYGYTF. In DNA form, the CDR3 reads TGCAGCGTTGAAACCGGACAGCGTAACTATGGCTACACCTTC.

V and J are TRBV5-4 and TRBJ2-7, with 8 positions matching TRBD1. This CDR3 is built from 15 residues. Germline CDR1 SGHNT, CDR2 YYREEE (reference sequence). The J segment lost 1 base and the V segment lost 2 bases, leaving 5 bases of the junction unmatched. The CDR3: CASSFGGTGSYEQYF. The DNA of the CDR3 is TGTGCCAGCAGCTTTGGCGGGACAGGTTCCTACGAGCAGTACTTC.

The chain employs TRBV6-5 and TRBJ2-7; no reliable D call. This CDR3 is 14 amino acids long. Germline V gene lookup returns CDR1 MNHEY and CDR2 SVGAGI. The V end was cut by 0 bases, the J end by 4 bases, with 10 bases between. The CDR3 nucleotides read TGTGCCAGCAGTTACTCGCGGCTCGGGTACGAGCAGTACTTC. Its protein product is CASSYSRLGYEQYF.

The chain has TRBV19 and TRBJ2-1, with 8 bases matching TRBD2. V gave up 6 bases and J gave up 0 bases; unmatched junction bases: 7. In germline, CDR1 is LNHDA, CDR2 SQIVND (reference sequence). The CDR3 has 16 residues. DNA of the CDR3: TGTGCCAGTAGCCGACTAGCGCCAGTCTCCTACAATGAGCAGTTCTTC. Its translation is CASSRLAPVSYNEQFF.

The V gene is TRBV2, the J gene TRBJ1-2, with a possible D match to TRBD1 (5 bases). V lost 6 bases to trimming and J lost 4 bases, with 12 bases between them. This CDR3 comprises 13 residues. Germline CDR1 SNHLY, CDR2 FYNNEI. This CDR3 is CASSVDSVYGYTF. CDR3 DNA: TGTGCCAGCAGCGTAGACAGCGTCTATGGCTACACCTTC.

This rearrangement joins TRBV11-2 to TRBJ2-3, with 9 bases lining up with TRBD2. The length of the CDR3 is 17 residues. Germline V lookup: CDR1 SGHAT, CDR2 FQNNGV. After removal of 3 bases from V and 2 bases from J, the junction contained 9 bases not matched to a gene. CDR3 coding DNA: TGTGCCAGCAGCTTCCTTCAGGCGGGAGGGTTCACAGATACGCAGTATTTT. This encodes CASSFLQAGGFTDTQYF.

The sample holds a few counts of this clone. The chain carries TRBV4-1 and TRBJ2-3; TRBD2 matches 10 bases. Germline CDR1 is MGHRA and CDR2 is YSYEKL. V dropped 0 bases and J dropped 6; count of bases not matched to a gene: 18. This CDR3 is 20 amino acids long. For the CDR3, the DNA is TGCGCCAGCAGCCAAGATCTGATAATAAGGCTAGCGGGAGAACCGGATACGCAGTATTTT. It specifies CASSQDLIIRLAGEPDTQYF.

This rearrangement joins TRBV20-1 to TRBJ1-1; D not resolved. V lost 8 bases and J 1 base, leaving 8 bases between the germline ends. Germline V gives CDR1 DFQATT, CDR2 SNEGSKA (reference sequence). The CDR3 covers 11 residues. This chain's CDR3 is CSQARNTEAFF. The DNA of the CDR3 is TGCAGTCAGGCAAGGAACACTGAAGCTTTCTTT.

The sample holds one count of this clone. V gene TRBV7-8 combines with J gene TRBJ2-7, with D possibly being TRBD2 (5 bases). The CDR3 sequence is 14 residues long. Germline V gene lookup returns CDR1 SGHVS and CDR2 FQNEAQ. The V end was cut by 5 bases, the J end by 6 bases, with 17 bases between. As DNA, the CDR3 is TGTGCCAGCAGCCCAAGGTGGGAGCCGGGCGAGCAGTACTTC. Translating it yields CASSPRWEPGEQYF.